The rows below give T cell receptor beta chains drawn from one sample of a study of PD-1 blockade in classical Hodgkin lymphoma. This table comes from immunoSEQ multiplex PCR, and its TCRdb copy is limited to in-frame clones, with some not included. The top ten clones hold approximately 5.4% of a sample with tens of thousands of clones, around 89% of them seen once. Sequencing used peripheral blood mononuclear cells (PBMCs), obtained before the second cycle of nivolumab. These receptors were taken from a human donor with classical Hodgkin lymphoma. The CDR3 runs from the conserved cysteine through the conserved F or W.

TRBV5-1 | CASRYTGGVPSEEAFF
TRBV10-2 | CASSERGQSGGYTF
TRBV5-1 | CASSSGQGYNEQFF
TRBV5-1 | CASSSTGITEAFF
TRBV28 | CASSLGVGGSDTQYF
TRBV27 | CASSSNGRDLEKLFF
TRBV5-1 | CASSLGTGSNSPLHF
TRBV25-1 | CASSELAGMITNEKLFF
TRBV5-1 | CASSTTGTMTDTQYF
TRBV19 | CASSIATGYHEQYF
TRBV7-9 | CASSLEGLAGGVEQFF
TRBV6-9 | CASGWRGLPCTDTQYF
TRBV4-2 | CASSQARGETQYF
TRBV27 | CASSSAQIRTENTGELFF
TRBV5-6 | CASSFRQGRYEQYF
TRBV30 | CAWSVRQVNQPQHF
TRBV7-9 | CASSSGMNQPQHF
TRBV19 | CASTPWAGGVAFF
TRBV7-8 | CASSLVWGNTEAFF
TRBV11-2 | CASSPRLAGGHEQYF
TRBV6-5 | CASSTRDSAEGYTF
TRBV4-2 | CASSQPYEQYF
TRBV28 | CASSFPGGLNSPLHF
TRBV9 | CASSVLQGATEAFF
TRBV6-5 | CASRRDSYEQYF
TRBV9 | CASSPRQGSDYGYTF
TRBV6-5 | CASSWAGDNSPLHF
TRBV5-5 | CASSLREEAFF
TRBV30 | CAWSNHRGDEQYF
TRBV21-1 | CASPPVGGTSYNEQFF
TRBV6-6 | CASSYSQWAFF
TRBV5-1 | CASSFGLPAYEQYF
TRBV5-1 | CASSLLLLQETQYF
TRBV5-1 | CASSTGSGQGNEQFF